The entry below gives a single TCR beta chain sequence along with its context. This CDR3 is missing its conserved last phenylalanine or tryptophan, likely due to a read error. This record belongs to a study of CD8+CD57+ T cells in acquired aplastic anemia. TCR beta VDJ and CDR3 were profiled, and genomic DNA was the template. One entry per CDR3 protein, called by TCRdb with MiXCR from the reads. The table includes a few hundred thousand distinct CDR3 sequences, around a third detected once. Only patients with CD8+CD57+ cell expansion on flow cytometry were chosen for sequencing. Every patient was diagnosed with severe acquired aplastic anemia. The CDR3 covers 12 residues. In germline, CDR1 is SQVTM, CDR2 ANQGSEA. The V gene lost 8 bases and the J gene lost 1 base, with 11 bases spanning the gap.

This receptor was taken from a human donor with aplastic anemia. The sample comprised sorted CD4+, CD8+, or CD8+CD57+ T cells (not recorded which) from PBMCs. This chain uses TRBV29-1 with TRBJ1-1; D unclear. The CDR3 sequence: CSYRTGNTEAFL. The CDR3 bases are TGCAGCTACCGTACGGGGAACACTGAAGCTTTCCTT.